The entry below describes one T cell receptor beta chain. Antigen specificity is unknown. These data originate in a study of blood T cells in healthy people across ages. Study-wide results and limits: Among long-lived donors, naive CD4+ cells were more numerous and diversity higher than in aged donors. Roughly linear age-related decline in beta diversity appeared, significant by age approximately 40.

The second PCR ran 7 to 11 cycles with a sample-barcoded 5' primer and J-beta primers. TCRdb processed the 5' RACE reads anew with MiXCR; each CDR3 protein has one entry. The table lists 850,000 to 1,300,000 distinct CDR3 sequences, under 55% of them singletons. Each sample had at least 6.5 million PBMCs isolated. Total RNA, at least 6 micrograms per sample, came from PBMCs. The CDR3 spans 16 residues. V lost 4 bases to trimming and J lost 0 bases, with 16 bases between them. Germline V gene lookup returns CDR1 LGHDT and CDR2 YNNKEL (reference sequence). The gene calls are TRBV3-1 and TRBJ2-7, with TRBD1 as a possible D gene (5 bases). The TCR sequence derives from a woman aged 55-69 years in good health. The sequenced sample was blood. The CDR3 loop is CASSPAGRTYSYEQYF. The CDR3 DNA sequence: TGTGCCAGCAGCCCCGCCGGGCGGACATACTCCTACGAGCAGTACTTC.